The rows below give T cell receptor beta chains drawn from one sample of a study of control samples from healthy donors and cancer patients. Libraries were prepared by immunoSEQ multiplex PCR; TCRdb keeps only in-frame clonotypes and omits some of them. Among roughly 200,000 clones, 85% to 95% were seen once, and the ten largest hold around 1.5%. Sequenced sample: blood. These receptors came from a man aged 45-65 years in good health. CDR3s include the opening cysteine and the closing phenylalanine or tryptophan. The D gene is left open where the match is weak. Rows may omit the clone size; those that give it use once, few, many or a size class.

j_gene,abundance,v_gene,d_gene,CDR3aa,CDR3nt
TRBJ2-7,-,TRBV4-3,-,CASSHGGGYEQYF,TGCGCCAGCAGCCACGGAGGAGGCTACGAGCAGTACTTC
TRBJ1-2,-,TRBV6-5,-,CASSLREDYGYTF,TGTGCCAGCAGCCTCAGGGAGGACTATGGCTACACCTTC
TRBJ1-6,-,TRBV11-2,TRBD1,CASTADRDRAPLHF,TGTGCCAGCACCGCGGACAGGGATAGGGCTCCCCTCCACTTT
TRBJ1-1,-,TRBV6-1,-,CASSEYVSRTPEAFF,TGTGCCAGCAGTGAATACGTTTCGAGGACCCCTGAAGCTTTCTTT
TRBJ1-2,once,TRBV7-2,TRBD1,CASSLTDRGLHGYTF,TGTGCCAGCAGCTTAACGGACAGGGGGCTCCATGGCTACACCTTC
TRBJ2-1,-,TRBV18,TRBD1,CASSPTRDRVYNEQFF,TGTGCCAGCTCACCAACCCGGGACAGGGTCTACAATGAGCAGTTCTTC
TRBJ2-3,once,TRBV7-2,-,CASSPVMGLHTDTQYF,TGTGCCAGCAGCCCCGTAATGGGACTCCACACAGATACGCAGTATTTT
TRBJ1-3,once,TRBV4-2,-,CASSQYLMGGGRSSGNTIYF,TGTGCCAGCAGCCAGTACCTAATGGGGGGGGGCCGGTCCTCTGGAAACACCATATATTTT
TRBJ1-1,-,TRBV7-9,TRBD1,CASSLRGQPNTEAFF,TGTGCCAGCAGCCTTCGGGGACAGCCGAACACTGAAGCTTTCTTT
TRBJ1-2,-,TRBV2,-,CASSEEQGNYGYTF,TGTGCCAGCAGTGAGGAGCAGGGGAACTATGGCTACACCTTC
TRBJ1-1,-,TRBV6-5,TRBD1,CASRFDRDTEAFF,TGTGCCAGCAGATTTGACAGGGACACTGAAGCTTTCTTT
TRBJ1-5,-,TRBV10-3,-,CAISSKGPKMASNQPQHF,TGTGCCATCAGCTCCAAGGGACCGAAGATGGCGAGCAATCAGCCCCAGCATTTT
TRBJ2-1,-,TRBV7-2,-,CASSPNGRSKSEQFF,TGTGCCAGCAGCCCGAACGGCAGGTCAAAGAGTGAGCAGTTCTTC
TRBJ1-6,-,TRBV30,-,CAWSALTGFNSPLHF,TGTGCCTGGAGTGCCCTTACAGGTTTCAATTCACCCCTCCACTTT
TRBJ1-1,-,TRBV7-2,-,CASLTQVNTEAFF,TGTGCCTCCTTAACCCAAGTGAACACTGAAGCTTTCTTT
TRBJ1-5,-,TRBV28,-,CASSSGGQPQHF,TGTGCCAGCAGTTCGGGGGGTCAGCCCCAGCATTTT
TRBJ2-3,-,TRBV19,TRBD1,CASSRFGTGFDGDTQYF,TGTGCCAGTAGCAGATTCGGGACAGGGTTTGACGGAGATACGCAGTATTTT
TRBJ2-4,-,TRBV5-1,-,CASSFGSNSIQYF,TGCGCCAGCAGCTTTGGTTCCAATAGCATTCAGTACTTC
TRBJ1-1,once,TRBV5-6,-,CASNRGGATEAFF,TGTGCCAGCAACCGAGGGGGGGCGACTGAAGCTTTCTTT
TRBJ1-4,-,TRBV7-9,-,CASSLLGWGTGDEKLFF,TGTGCCAGCAGCTTATTAGGGTGGGGAACAGGAGATGAAAAACTGTTTTTT
TRBJ1-2,-,TRBV5-1,-,CASSPGVYGYTF,TGCGCCAGCAGCCCGGGGGTCTATGGCTACACCTTC
TRBJ1-6,-,TRBV30,-,CAWDTERGSPLHF,TGTGCCTGGGATACAGAGAGGGGATCACCCCTCCACTTT
TRBJ2-1,-,TRBV14,-,CASSQGRDEQFF,TGTGCCAGCAGCCAAGGCAGGGACGAGCAGTTCTTC
TRBJ1-5,-,TRBV7-9,TRBD1,CASSSYEGQGSQPQHF,TGTGCCAGCAGCTCCTATGAGGGACAGGGAAGTCAGCCCCAGCATTTT
TRBJ2-1,-,TRBV15,TRBD2,CATRSRSGGLSYNEQFF,TGTGCCACCAGAAGCCGGAGCGGGGGGCTCTCCTACAATGAGCAGTTCTTC
TRBJ1-1,-,TRBV28,-,CASSFQGLNTEAFF,TGTGCCAGCAGTTTCCAGGGTCTGAACACTGAAGCTTTCTTT
TRBJ1-1,-,TRBV5-1,-,CASSLGRRNTEAFF,TGCGCCAGCAGCCTAGGACGGAGGAACACTGAAGCTTTCTTT
TRBJ2-5,-,TRBV5-4,-,CASSSTGSQETQYF,TGTGCCAGCAGCTCAACAGGGAGTCAAGAGACCCAGTACTTC
TRBJ1-4,-,TRBV6-1,-,CASSEAAGQRKKLFF,TGTGCCAGCAGTGAAGCGGCAGGGCAGAGGAAAAAACTGTTTTTT
TRBJ2-5,-,TRBV7-9,-,CASSSRGSRGETQYF,TGTGCCAGCAGCTCCCGGGGCAGTCGGGGGGAGACCCAGTACTTC
TRBJ1-2,-,TRBV3-1/TRBV3-2,-,CASSPGGYGYTF,TGTGCCAGCAGCCCGGGGGGCTATGGCTACACCTTC
TRBJ2-2,once,TRBV4-2,TRBD2,CASSFFSGTNSGELFF,TGTGCCAGCAGCTTCTTCTCCGGGACTAACTCCGGGGAGCTGTTTTTT
TRBJ2-2,-,TRBV18,-,CASSPQQTFTGELFF,TGTGCCAGCTCACCCCAACAGACTTTCACCGGGGAGCTGTTTTTT
TRBJ1-1,-,TRBV6-5,-,CASTATGYSEAFF,TGTGCCAGCACCGCGACAGGCTATAGTGAAGCTTTCTTT
TRBJ2-1,-,TRBV20-1,-,CSASQAGYEQFF,TGCAGTGCTAGTCAGGCGGGGTATGAGCAGTTCTTC
TRBJ2-7,-,TRBV20-1,-,CSAKVYEQYF,TGCAGTGCCAAGGTCTACGAGCAGTACTTC
TRBJ1-2,-,TRBV9,-,CASSVGVTPDYGYTF,TGTGCCAGCAGCGTAGGGGTGACCCCGGACTATGGCTACACCTTC
TRBJ1-3,-,TRBV5-1,-,CASSRDSSTGNTIYF,TGCGCCAGCAGCAGAGACAGCAGTACTGGAAACACCATATATTTT
TRBJ1-3,-,TRBV2,TRBD1,CASSGTGGAGNTIYF,TGTGCCAGCAGCGGGACAGGGGGTGCTGGAAACACCATATATTTT
TRBJ1-2,few,TRBV6-5,-,CASSRSQANYGYTF,TGTGCCAGCAGCAGATCTCAGGCTAACTATGGCTACACCTTC
TRBJ2-2,-,TRBV7-3,TRBD1,CASSWDRDTGELFF,TGTGCCAGCAGCTGGGACAGGGACACCGGGGAGCTGTTTTTT
TRBJ1-3,-,TRBV13,-,CASSFPMTGGNTIYF,TGTGCCAGCAGCTTCCCTATGACTGGGGGAAACACCATATATTTT
TRBJ1-4,once,TRBV7-2,TRBD1,CASSLYGTGGGGEKLFF,TGTGCCAGCAGCTTATATGGAACAGGGGGCGGAGGTGAAAAACTGTTTTTT
TRBJ2-7,-,TRBV2,TRBD2,CASPSGGLSYEQYF,TGTGCCAGCCCGAGCGGGGGCCTCTCCTACGAGCAGTACTTC
TRBJ2-4,-,TRBV6-6,-,CASSSTEDKNIQYF,TGTGCCAGCAGTTCCACAGAAGACAAAAACATTCAGTACTTC
TRBJ2-2,-,TRBV5-1,-,CASSFGTPNTGELFF,TGCGCCAGCAGCTTCGGGACCCCAAACACCGGGGAGCTGTTTTTT
TRBJ2-5,-,TRBV6-6,TRBD1,CASSTVTGGRETQYF,TGTGCCAGCAGCACGGTTACAGGGGGCCGGGAGACCCAGTACTTC
TRBJ1-1,-,TRBV20-1,-,CSASRSGLLEAFF,TGCAGTGCTAGTCGGTCGGGGTTATTAGAAGCTTTCTTT
TRBJ1-4,once,TRBV11-2,-,CASSLQGWGEEKLFF,TGTGCCAGCAGCTTACAAGGATGGGGGGAGGAAAAACTGTTTTTT
TRBJ2-3,once,TRBV24-1,-,CATRSEGDTQYF,TGTGCCACCAGATCTGAGGGAGATACGCAGTATTTT
TRBJ2-7,once,TRBV5-1,TRBD1,CASRGQGSYEQYF,TGCGCCAGCCGGGGACAGGGGTCCTACGAGCAGTACTTC
TRBJ1-6,-,TRBV28,-,CASSGVALGNSPLHF,TGTGCCAGCAGTGGGGTAGCCTTAGGTAATTCACCCCTCCACTTT
TRBJ1-2,-,TRBV28,-,CASSQSTGNYGYTF,TGTGCCAGCAGTCAGTCGACGGGTAACTATGGCTACACCTTC
TRBJ1-2,-,TRBV7-8,-,CASSLTPQGRGGYTF,TGTGCCAGCAGCTTAACGCCGCAGGGTCGAGGTGGCTACACCTTC
TRBJ2-5,-,TRBV20-1,-,CTLGGETQYF,TGCACCCTGGGCGGAGAGACCCAGTACTTC
TRBJ2-2,-,TRBV14,-,CASSQERHVELFF,TGTGCCAGCAGCCAAGAAAGACACGTCGAGCTGTTTTTT
TRBJ1-1,-,TRBV12-3/TRBV12-4,-,CASRRGALTEAFF,TGTGCCAGCAGGCGTGGTGCCCTTACTGAAGCTTTCTTT